Shown below are 3 T cell receptor beta chains from a single sample sequenced in a study of blood T cell repertoires in COVID-19. The repertoire was sequenced with immunoSEQ multiplex PCR; TCRdb's copy has only in-frame clones and lacks some. The repertoire holds 75,000 or so clones, with 88% as singletons. Input material: peripheral blood. Every receptor here comes from a man between 65 and 85 years old with acute or convalescent COVID-19.

This sequence joins TRBV7-2 and TRBJ2-4; 11 bases fit TRBD1. CDR1 is SGHTA and CDR2 is FQGNSA in the germline V gene. This CDR3 is built from 15 residues. V was clipped by 5 bases and J by 8 bases; unmatched bases: 8. CDR3 DNA sequence: TGTGCCAGCAGCCCGAGGAGGGGACAGGGGGACATTCAGTACTTC. It yields the protein CASSPRRGQGDIQYF.

The genes are TRBV7-2 and TRBJ2-7, with 7 bases matching TRBD1. Germline assignment: CDR1 SGHTA and CDR2 FQGNSA. Losses at the gene ends were 4 bases for V and 2 bases for J; bases not matched to a gene: 5. CDR3 length: 14 amino acids. This CDR3 is CASSYTGAAYEQYF. The CDR3 DNA follows: TGTGCCAGCAGCTACACAGGGGCCGCCTACGAGCAGTACTTC.

The V call is TRBV5-1, the J call TRBJ1-6; D is possibly TRBD1 (6 bases). This CDR3 has 17 amino acids. In germline, CDR1 is SGHRS, CDR2 YFSETQ. Trimming pared 1 base from V and 4 bases from J, leaving 15 bases between. The CDR3 DNA follows: TGCGCCAGCAGCTTGTCGTTGAACAGGGCTTATAATTCACCCCTCCACTTT. Translation gives CASSLSLNRAYNSPLHF. The full variable domain, in which reference TRBV5-1 and TRBJ1-6 provide the parts outside the CDR3, is KAGVTQTPRYLIKTRGQQVTLSCSPISGHRSVSWYQQTPGQGLQFLFEYFSETQRNKGNFPGRFSGRQFSNSRSEMNVSTLELGDSALYLCASSLSLNRAYNSPLHFGNGTRLTVT.